The T cell receptor (beta chain) under discussion was sequenced for a study of metastatic and nonmetastatic thyroid tumors. TCRdb redid the clone calls on the PCR reads using MiXCR. The sample consists of 15,000 to 20,000 clones, about 28% of them appearing once. Nobody among the patients had been given any treatment before thyroid surgery. The sequence derives from a female donor with papillary thyroid cancer or a benign thyroid nodule (not recorded which). Some clones in this sample may be carry-over from other donors' samples. The sequenced sample was blood.

The CDR3 spells CASSPTYNSPLHF. DNA for the CDR3: TGTGCCAGCAGCCCGACATATAATTCACCCCTCCACTTT. This chain links TRBV11-2 with TRBJ1-6; the D is unclear. CDR1 and CDR2 from the germline V gene are SGHAT and FQNNGV. V was clipped by 5 bases and J by 4 bases, with 6 bases between them. The CDR3 contains 13 residues.